Following are 15 T cell receptor beta chains from one sample sequenced in a study of blood T cell repertoires in COVID-19 (dated by TCRdb to about 2020). To prepare the library, the immunoSEQ multiplex PCR assay was applied. In its TCRdb copy, this immuneACCESS table keeps in-frame sequences only and misses some clones. Where compared with another copy, unresolved V genes explain less than half of these, and the others have no known cause. Across this sample there are over 85,000 clones, with about 85% seen only once. The ten most abundant clones make up about 2% of the sample. The sample taken for sequencing was peripheral blood. Receptors were obtained from a woman between 65 and 79 years old with acute or convalescent COVID-19.

This clone was counted a few times. The chain links TRBV5-1 to TRBJ1-1, with TRBD1 identical over 8 bases. In germline, CDR1 is SGHRS, CDR2 YFSETQ. V dropped 3 bases and J dropped 1; count of bases not matched to a gene: 2. This CDR3 spans 14 amino acids. CDR3 in amino acids: CASSWGQANTEAFF. In DNA, the CDR3 is TGCGCCAGCAGCTGGGGACAGGCGAACACTGAAGCTTTCTTT.

The V and J genes are TRBV6-6 and TRBJ2-1; 7 nucleotides agree with TRBD2. This CDR3 is 15 amino acids long. After removal of 4 bases from V and 4 bases from J, the junction contained 7 bases not matched to a gene. Germline V CDR1 and CDR2: MNHNY, SVGAGI (reference sequence). The CDR3 reads CASSSERGVYNEQFF. CDR3 DNA: TGTGCCAGCAGTTCGGAGCGGGGAGTTTACAATGAGCAGTTCTTC.

This clone occurred a few times. The V and J genes are TRBV29-1 and TRBJ2-7; 8 nucleotides agree with TRBD2. Germline V gives CDR1 SQVTM, CDR2 ANQGSEA. Trimming took 6 bases from V and 0 from J; bases not matched to a gene: 10. This CDR3 contains 15 residues. CDR3 sequence (DNA): TGCAGCGTCAGAGCTGATAGCGGGGCCTCCTACGAGCAGTACTTC. It yields the protein CSVRADSGASYEQYF.

This chain uses TRBV19 with TRBJ1-2; TRBD1 matches 9 bases. The CDR3 has 15 amino acids. The germline V gene has CDR1 LNHDA and CDR2 SQIVND (reference sequence). Germline trimming cut 1 base from V and 6 bases from J; bases unmatched to any gene: 6. The CDR3 DNA reads as TGTGCCAGTAGTATAGCCGTCGGACAGGGGAATGGCTACACCTTC. Amino acid sequence: CASSIAVGQGNGYTF.

In its sample, this clone was seen once. The V gene is TRBV6-1, the J gene TRBJ2-7, with a tentative D call TRBD1 (7 bases). The germline CDR1 and CDR2 sequences are MNHNS and SASEGT. This CDR3 contains 15 residues. V dropped 2 bases and J dropped 4 bases, with 15 bases sitting between them. The CDR3 coding sequence is TGTGCCAGCAGTGAACCTCAGGGGGGCCCTTACGAGCAGTACTTC. Amino acids: CASSEPQGGPYEQYF.

The rearrangement links TRBV10-3 to TRBJ1-1, with TRBD1 matching over 8 bases. The ends lost 4 bases at V and 7 bases at J; junction bases unmatched: 5. This CDR3 is 13 amino acids long. Germline V CDR1 and CDR2: ENHRY, SYGVKD. The CDR3 coding sequence is TGTGCCATCAGTGTGGACAGGGACGGTGAAGCTTTCTTT. Amino acids: CAISVDRDGEAFF.

This chain joins TRBV3-1 (or the pseudogene TRBV3-2) and TRBJ1-1, with D possibly being TRBD1 (6 bases). This CDR3 comprises 16 residues. The germline V gene encodes CDR1 LGHDT and CDR2 YNNKEL (reference sequence). V was pared by 1 base and J by 5 bases, with 17 bases between. CDR3 bases: TGTGCCAGCAGCCAAGCCCCACAGGGAGGGGGGACTGAAGCTTTCTTT. It yields the protein CASSQAPQGGGTEAFF.

The J gene is TRBJ1-4, the V gene TRBV19; TRBD1 aligns across 10 bases. From germline, CDR1 is LNHDA and CDR2 SQIVND (reference sequence). V lost 5 bases to trimming and J lost 6 bases; unmatched junction nucleotides: 6. CDR3 length: 15 residues. The CDR3 DNA reads as TGTGCCAGTAGTCGGCGACAGGGGGCTGATGAAAAACTGTTTTTT. It specifies CASSRRQGADEKLFF.

The gene calls are TRBV5-1 and TRBJ2-1; D is perhaps TRBD2 (5 bases). The CDR3 contains 16 residues. Germline CDR1 is SGHRS and CDR2 is YFSETQ. V was pared by 0 bases and J by 2 bases, with 12 bases between. As DNA, the CDR3 is TGCGCCAGCAGCTTGGAGGTCGGGATAACCTACAATGAGCAGTTCTTC. This encodes CASSLEVGITYNEQFF.

CDR3 amino acids: CASSNRDNSPLHF. As DNA, the CDR3 is TGTGCCAGTAGTAACAGGGATAATTCACCCCTCCACTTT. V and J are TRBV19 and TRBJ1-6; D is perhaps TRBD1 (6 bases). V was shortened by 4 bases and J by 5 bases, with 6 bases between the two germline ends. The CDR3 contains 13 residues. Germline-derived CDR1 and CDR2 are LNHDA and SQIVND (reference sequence).

The V and J genes are TRBV10-3 and TRBJ1-1; D is ambiguous. This CDR3 spans 13 amino acids. The ends were cut back, 4 bases at V and 8 bases at J, with 14 bases in the middle. The germline V gene encodes CDR1 ENHRY and CDR2 SYGVKD. This chain's CDR3 is CAISVLRDLEAFF. In nucleotides, the CDR3 is TGTGCCATCAGTGTTCTACGTGATTTGGAAGCTTTCTTT.

The rearrangement uses TRBV18 and TRBJ2-1, with 9 bases that match TRBD1. The CDR3 runs to 15 residues. Germline V gives CDR1 KGHSH, CDR2 LQKENI. V shed 5 bases, J shed 5 bases, and the junction held 7 bases outside the gene matches. CDR3 nucleotides: TGTGCCAGCTCATCCCCGGGACAGGGCAACAATGAGCAGTTCTTC. Amino acid sequence: CASSSPGQGNNEQFF. The variable domain in full, with the rest retrieved from reference TRBV18 and TRBJ2-1, is NAGVMQNPRHLVRRRGQEARLRCSPMKGHSHVYWYRQLPEEGLKFMVYLQKENIIDESGMPKERFSAEFPKEGPSILRIQQVVRGDSAAYFCASSSPGQGNNEQFFGPGTRLTVL.

The chain is built from TRBV2 and TRBJ1-1; unclear D gene. The V and J ends lost 3 bases and 10 bases respectively, with 12 bases between them. The CDR3 extends over 12 amino acids. CDR1 and CDR2 (germline): SNHLY, FYNNEI. The CDR3 here is CASSDTIRRAFF. The CDR3 nucleotides are TGTGCCAGCAGTGACACGATTCGGAGAGCTTTCTTT. The full variable domain, its missing parts supplied by reference TRBV2 and TRBJ1-1, is EPEVTQTPSHQVTQMGQEVILRCVPISNHLYFYWYRQILGQKVEFLVSFYNNEISEKSEIFDDQFSVERPDGSNFTLKIRSTKLEDSAMYFCASSDTIRRAFFGQGTRLTVV.

V usage is TRBV7-3 and J usage is TRBJ2-5; possibly TRBD1 for D (5 bases). The CDR3 contains 15 residues. Germline CDR1 is SGHTA and CDR2 is FQGTGA. Trimming pared 5 bases from V and 3 bases from J, leaving 16 bases between. The DNA for the CDR3 is TGTGCCAGCAGCCCCAGTCGGCAGGGTGAAGAGACCCAGTACTTC. Translation gives CASSPSRQGEETQYF. Using reference TRBV7-3 and TRBJ2-5 for the parts outside the CDR3, the full variable domain is GAGVSQTPSNKVTEKGKYVELRCDPISGHTALYWYRQSLGQGPEFLIYFQGTGAADDSGLPNDRFFAVRPEGSVSTLKIQRTERGDSAVYLCASSPSRQGEETQYFGPGTRLLVL.

This chain joins TRBV2 and TRBJ1-1; a possible D gene is TRBD1 (6 bases). Trimming shortened V by 6 bases and J by 0 bases, and 14 bases separated the two germline ends. The CDR3 consists of 15 residues. Germline V CDR1 and CDR2: SNHLY, FYNNEI. CDR3 sequence: CASSPDSLMNTEAFF. The CDR3 coding sequence is TGTGCCAGCAGCCCGGACAGTCTCATGAACACTGAAGCTTTCTTT.